What follows are 22 T cell receptor beta chains derived from one specimen sequenced in a study of regulatory T cells in long-lasting Graves disease. Time point given: persistent/refractory GD, antithyroid drugs over 5 years with positive TRAb. PBMC RNA served as the TCR library source. Both iRepertoire HTBI primers and Arm-PCR of CDR3 regions were used to build the TCR beta libraries. TCRdb recomputed calls from the multiplex PCR reads with MiXCR, one row per CDR3 protein. Here the sample spans some 280,000 distinct CDR3 sequences, 20% to 25% being singletons. Sequenced material: peripheral blood mononuclear cells (PBMCs), taken when the disease was refractory, from a patient treated with antithyroid drugs. All receptors derive from a female donor with Graves disease.

The CDR3 coding sequence is TGTGCCAGCAGCTTAGTTTCTACGGGTCTTGGCTATGGCTACACCTTC. This sequence encodes CASSLVSTGLGYGYTF. The chain links TRBV7-2 to TRBJ1-2; no definite D call. Trimming shortened V by 1 base and J by 4 bases, and 16 bases separated the two germline ends. CDR3 length: 16 amino acids. Germline V CDR1 and CDR2: SGHTA, FQGNSA.

Comments on this clonotype: This sequence may be a read error, since a much larger clone differs from it by one base. The rearrangement uses TRBV28 and TRBJ2-7; no clear D gene. The ends were cut back, 3 bases at V and 2 bases at J, with 11 bases in the middle. The CDR3 spans 14 residues. The germline V gene has CDR1 MDHEN and CDR2 SYDVKM. CDR3 bases: TGTGCCAGCAGTTTGAGGCTCCTCCCCTACGAGCAGTACTTC. Its translation is CASSLRLLPYEQYF.

In its sample, this clonotype was seen a few times. The chain couples TRBV27 to TRBJ1-2; TRBD1 agrees at 7 bases. Germline V gives CDR1 MNHEY, CDR2 SMNVEV (reference sequence). Trimming at V came to 6 bases and at J to 6 bases, leaving 13 bases not matched to a gene. The CDR3 is 15 residues long. The CDR3 is CASRRWTGSMDGYTF. The CDR3 DNA follows: TGTGCCAGCAGACGATGGACAGGCTCCATGGATGGCTACACCTTC.

As regards this clonotype: Mismatch with germline at one junction end may stem from a read error. This chain connects TRBV6-2 or TRBV6-3 to TRBJ1-2; D possibly corresponds to TRBD1 (5 bases). The CDR3 is made up of 15 amino acids. CDR1 and CDR2 (germline): MNHEY, SVGEGT. The CDR3 sequence: CASREELGPDYGSTF. DNA of the CDR3: TGTGCCAGCAGAGAGGAACTGGGACCTGACTATGGCTCCACCTTC.

The chain carries TRBV4-3 and TRBJ1-1, with D uncertain. Trimming removed 4 bases from V and 1 base from J, with 10 bases in between. The CDR3 totals 14 residues. CDR1 and CDR2 from the germline V gene are LGHNA and YSLEER. For the CDR3, the DNA is TGCGCCAGCAGCCCTACCCCAGGGAACACTGAAGCTTTCTTT. This translates into CASSPTPGNTEAFF.

This clonotype was detected ten times or more. The chain combines TRBV27 with TRBJ2-7; no reliable D call. Germline V gene sequence: CDR1 MNHEY, CDR2 SMNVEV (reference sequence). V was pared by 5 bases and J by 6 bases, with 11 bases between. The CDR3 consists of 12 residues. The CDR3 loop is CASSAYLGEQYF. CDR3 nucleotide sequence: TGTGCCAGCAGTGCCTACCTCGGCGAGCAGTACTTC.

This clonotype appeared many times. The chain couples TRBV7-2 to TRBJ2-5; D unclear. CDR1 is SGHTA, CDR2 FQGNSA, per germline. Trimming stripped 1 base from V and 2 bases from J, with 11 bases between. There are 15 residues in the CDR3. The CDR3 loop is CASSLDSSRQETQYF. CDR3 bases: TGTGCCAGCAGCTTAGATTCCAGCAGGCAAGAGACCCAGTACTTC.

V and J are TRBV20-1 and TRBJ2-7, with 7 bases aligning to TRBD2. CDR1 and CDR2 (germline): DFQATT, SNEGSKA (reference sequence). J gave up 0 bases and V 5 bases, and 10 bases lay outside the gene matches. There are 15 residues in the CDR3. CDR3 loop: CSAPYSGRSSYEQYF. For the CDR3, the DNA is TGCAGTGCTCCCTATAGCGGGCGAAGCTCCTACGAGCAGTACTTC.

This clonotype was found a few times. V gene TRBV28 combines with J gene TRBJ2-2; TRBD2 is a possible D gene (6 bases). The CDR3 length is 16 residues. With 6 bases removed from V and 6 bases from J, the gap between germline ends came to 20 bases. Germline loops: CDR1 MDHEN, CDR2 SYDVKM. The DNA of the CDR3 is TGTGCCAGCAGCCCTACTGGCGGGATGGTCGCCGGGGAGCTGTTTTTT. Protein product: CASSPTGGMVAGELFF.

This clonotype was seen ten or more times. The rearrangement uses TRBV28 and TRBJ1-1; D remains unclear. CDR3 size: 16 residues. Trimming shortened V by 5 bases and J by 0 bases, and 16 bases separated the two germline ends. Germline CDR1 and CDR2: MDHEN and SYDVKM. The CDR3 coding sequence is TGTGCCAGCAGTGCGGGTCTTATTATGATGAACACTGAAGCTTTCTTT. Its protein product is CASSAGLIMMNTEAFF.

In this sample, this clonotype turned up many times. The rearrangement joins TRBV28 to TRBJ1-5, with D perhaps matching TRBD1 (5 bases). The CDR3 totals 14 residues. V was clipped by 7 bases and J by 4 bases, with 14 bases between them. Germline V lookup: CDR1 MDHEN, CDR2 SYDVKM. The CDR3 DNA is TGTGCCAGCAATTCGGTAGACAGTAATCAGCCCCAGCATTTT. Protein sequence: CASNSVDSNQPQHF.

This clonotype showed up just a few times. The chain has TRBV29-1 and TRBJ2-5, with 13 bases aligning to TRBD2. The trim removed 3 bases at V and 4 bases at J, leaving 11 bases unmatched. Per germline, CDR1 SQVTM and CDR2 ANQGSEA. CDR3 length: 17 residues. The CDR3 region has the DNA TGCAGCGTTGAGGGTAACGAGGGACTAGCGGGAATAGAGACCCAGTACTTC. This encodes CSVEGNEGLAGIETQYF.

The chain has TRBV5-1 and TRBJ2-4; 8 nucleotides align to TRBD1. The CDR3 runs 15 residues. CDR1 is SGHRS, CDR2 YFSETQ, per germline. V lost 0 bases, J lost 9 bases, and 8 bases stayed unmatched. The CDR3 here is CASSLVPGQGAIQYF. The CDR3 DNA sequence: TGCGCCAGCAGCTTGGTCCCAGGACAGGGAGCCATTCAGTACTTC.

The V and J genes are TRBV28 and TRBJ2-3; 7 bases are a match to TRBD2. V was clipped by 6 bases and J by 3 bases; unmatched bases: 18. This CDR3 contains 18 residues. Germline CDR1 MDHEN, CDR2 SYDVKM. The CDR3 coding sequence is TGTGCCAGCAGACCCGCCTTGGCGGGAGTGGAGGGAACAGATACGCAGTATTTT. Translating it yields CASRPALAGVEGTDTQYF.

The rearrangement joins TRBV7-9 to TRBJ2-7; the D call may be TRBD1 or TRBD2 (6 bases each). V was shortened by 1 base and J by 1 base, with 14 bases between the two germline ends. The CDR3 has 16 residues. Germline CDR1 reads SEHNR; CDR2 reads FQNEAQ (reference sequence). The CDR3 nucleotides read TGTGCCAGCAGCTTAGAGGGGGGAGGAAAGTCCTACGAGCAGTACTTC. Amino acids: CASSLEGGGKSYEQYF.

This chain connects TRBV10-3 to TRBJ2-7; TRBD2 aligns across 11 bases. V dropped 5 bases and J dropped 7; count of bases not matched to a gene: 4. The CDR3 has 13 amino acids. Germline values: CDR1 ENHRY, CDR2 SYGVKD. CDR3 DNA sequence: TGTGCCATCAGTCTAGCGGGAGGTGGAGAGCAGTACTTC. Its protein is CAISLAGGGEQYF.

This rearrangement joins TRBV11-2 to TRBJ2-2; 7 bases match TRBD2. The CDR3 sequence is 13 residues long. The germline CDR1 and CDR2 sequences are SGHAT and FQNNGV. Trimming cost V 5 bases and J 7 bases; bases outside gene matches: 4. The CDR3 here is CASSPREFGELFF. In nucleotides, the CDR3 is TGTGCCAGCAGCCCGCGGGAGTTCGGGGAGCTGTTTTTT.

This clonotype occurred a few times. This chain uses TRBV7-9 with TRBJ1-4; D gene unclear. Per germline, CDR1 SEHNR and CDR2 FQNEAQ (reference sequence). The CDR3 is made up of 17 amino acids. V lost 0 bases to trimming and J lost 0 bases, with 11 bases between them. CDR3 amino acids: CASSLAKERSTNEKLFF. The DNA for the CDR3 is TGTGCCAGCAGCTTAGCGAAGGAGAGGTCAACTAATGAAAAACTGTTTTTT.

This clonotype occurred many times. This rearrangement joins TRBV7-2 to TRBJ2-5, with 9 bases identical to TRBD2. The CDR3 is 15 amino acids. With 3 bases clipped from V and 4 bases from J, the junction kept 6 bases outside the gene matches. Germline V gene sequence: CDR1 SGHTA, CDR2 FQGNSA. DNA of the CDR3: TGTGCCAGCAGCTTCTTTAGCGGGAGTTTAGAGACCCAGTACTTC. Translated, it gives CASSFFSGSLETQYF.

This clonotype showed up many times. The gene calls are TRBV18 and TRBJ1-1, with D unclear. This CDR3 region has 12 residues. The germline CDR1 and CDR2 sequences are KGHSH and LQKENI. V gave up 4 bases and J gave up 4 bases, with 7 bases separating them. The CDR3 sequence: CASSLGPTEAFF. CDR3 DNA: TGTGCCAGCTCACTAGGGCCCACTGAAGCTTTCTTT.

A remark on this clonotype: This clone may be a read error of a much larger clone one base away. Here the CDR3 reads CASSLFGGQNTEAFF. CDR3 in DNA: TGTGCCAGCAGTTTATTCGGGGGTCAAAACACTGAAGCTTTCTTT. V usage is TRBV27 and J usage is TRBJ1-1, with D perhaps matching TRBD1 (5 bases). Germline V lookup: CDR1 MNHEY, CDR2 SMNVEV (reference sequence). The length of the CDR3 is 15 residues. V was cut by 1 base and J by 2 bases, with 11 bases left in between.

This rearrangement joins TRBV6-1 to TRBJ1-5, with 9 nucleotides matching TRBD1. Germline V gene lookup returns CDR1 MNHNS and CDR2 SASEGT. The CDR3 spans 16 residues. V dropped 7 bases and J dropped 2; count of bases not matched to a gene: 9. In DNA, the CDR3 is TGTGCCAGCACCGACGGACAGGGGATTGGCAATCAGCCCCAGCATTTT. Residues: CASTDGQGIGNQPQHF.